A selection of T cell receptor beta chains follows, all from one sample in a study of blood T cell repertoires in COVID-19. This table comes from immunoSEQ multiplex PCR, and its TCRdb copy is limited to in-frame clones, with some not included. The sample lists 100,000 to 150,000 clones, around nine tenths seen once, with 1.2% in the top ten. Sequencing was done on a sample of peripheral blood. These receptors were obtained from a woman aged 80 or older with acute or convalescent COVID-19. The CDR3 runs from the conserved cysteine through the conserved F or W. Each record gives: V gene, D gene, J gene, clone size, CDR3 protein, CDR3 DNA. A D gene is named only where the DNA matches it firmly. Size is stated for part of the rows, as once, few or many counts, or as a class when the clone is expanded.

v_call: TRBV6-9; d_call: TRBD2; j_call: TRBJ2-5; clone_size: few; cdr3_aa: CASSSLAGVLETQYF; cdr3_nt: TGTGCCAGCAGTTCTCTAGCGGGAGTGTTAGAGACCCAGTACTTC
v_call: TRBV15; d_call: -; j_call: TRBJ2-5; clone_size: -; cdr3_aa: CATSRDRGVAETQYF; cdr3_nt: TGTGCCACCAGCAGAGACAGGGGGGTTGCAGAGACCCAGTACTTC
v_call: TRBV29-1; d_call: TRBD2; j_call: TRBJ2-3; clone_size: -; cdr3_aa: CSGRGVAGGPYSTDTQYF; cdr3_nt: TGCAGCGGGAGGGGCGTAGCGGGAGGGCCATATAGCACAGATACGCAGTATTTT
v_call: TRBV3-1/TRBV3-2; d_call: -; j_call: TRBJ1-2; clone_size: few; cdr3_aa: CASSHLSANYGYTF; cdr3_nt: TGTGCCAGCAGCCATTTATCAGCTAACTATGGCTACACCTTC
v_call: TRBV3-1/TRBV3-2; d_call: -; j_call: TRBJ2-3; clone_size: -; cdr3_aa: CASSQSGTDTQYF; cdr3_nt: TGTGCCAGCAGCCAATCGGGCACAGATACGCAGTATTTT
v_call: TRBV18; d_call: -; j_call: TRBJ2-6; clone_size: -; cdr3_aa: CASSLGVPSGANVLTF; cdr3_nt: TGTGCCAGCTCACTAGGGGTTCCCTCTGGGGCCAACGTCCTGACTTTC
v_call: TRBV18; d_call: TRBD2; j_call: TRBJ2-2; clone_size: once; cdr3_aa: CASSQNFLAGNTGELFF; cdr3_nt: TGTGCCAGCTCCCAGAATTTCCTAGCGGGGAACACCGGGGAGCTGTTTTTT
v_call: TRBV7-2; d_call: -; j_call: TRBJ1-1; clone_size: -; cdr3_aa: CASSLSFEANTEAFF; cdr3_nt: TGTGCCAGCAGCTTAAGCTTTGAAGCGAACACTGAAGCTTTCTTT
v_call: TRBV2; d_call: TRBD2; j_call: TRBJ2-3; clone_size: -; cdr3_aa: CASRVFGGGGDTQYF; cdr3_nt: TGTGCCAGCAGGGTCTTTGGCGGGGGAGGAGATACGCAGTATTTT
v_call: TRBV6-5; d_call: TRBD1; j_call: TRBJ1-1; clone_size: once; cdr3_aa: CASRILTGDTEAFF; cdr3_nt: TGTGCCAGCAGAATTTTGACAGGGGACACTGAAGCTTTCTTT
v_call: TRBV19; d_call: -; j_call: TRBJ1-4; clone_size: -; cdr3_aa: CAAGPQTEKLFF; cdr3_nt: TGTGCCGCAGGCCCCCAGACTGAAAAACTGTTTTTT
v_call: TRBV6-2/TRBV6-3; d_call: TRBD2; j_call: TRBJ2-1; clone_size: -; cdr3_aa: CASSRTSGRISDEQFF; cdr3_nt: TGTGCCAGCAGTCGGACTAGCGGCCGGATCAGCGATGAGCAGTTCTTC
v_call: TRBV6-6; d_call: -; j_call: TRBJ1-5; clone_size: once; cdr3_aa: CAHRDSNQPQHF; cdr3_nt: TGTGCCCACAGAGATAGCAATCAGCCCCAGCATTTT
v_call: TRBV11-3; d_call: -; j_call: TRBJ2-7; clone_size: -; cdr3_aa: CAPGAGVEQYF; cdr3_nt: TGTGCCCCAGGGGCGGGAGTCGAGCAGTACTTC